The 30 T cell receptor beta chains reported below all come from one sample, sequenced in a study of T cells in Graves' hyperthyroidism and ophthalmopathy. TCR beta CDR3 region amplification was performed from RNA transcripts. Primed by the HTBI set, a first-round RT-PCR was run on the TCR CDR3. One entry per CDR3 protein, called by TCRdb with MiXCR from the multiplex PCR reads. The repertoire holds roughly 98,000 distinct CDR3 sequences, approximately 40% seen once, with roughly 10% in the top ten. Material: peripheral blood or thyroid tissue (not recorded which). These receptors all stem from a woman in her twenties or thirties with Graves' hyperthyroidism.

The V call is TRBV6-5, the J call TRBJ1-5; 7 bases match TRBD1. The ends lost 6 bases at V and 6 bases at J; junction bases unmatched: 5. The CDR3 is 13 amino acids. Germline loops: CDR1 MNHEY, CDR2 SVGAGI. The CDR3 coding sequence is TGTGCCAGCAGGACAGGGCAGGCTCAGCCCCAGCATTTT. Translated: CASRTGQAQPQHF.

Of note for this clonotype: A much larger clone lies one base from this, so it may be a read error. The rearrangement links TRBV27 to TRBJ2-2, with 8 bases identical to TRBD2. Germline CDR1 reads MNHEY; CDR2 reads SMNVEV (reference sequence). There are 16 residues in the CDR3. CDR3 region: CASSPVSGRDTGELYF. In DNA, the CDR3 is TGTGCCAGCAGTCCCGTAAGCGGGAGAGACACCGGGGAGCTGTATTTT.

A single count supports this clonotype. CDR3 in amino acids: CASSLGTSGSRETQYF. DNA of the CDR3: TGTGCCAGCAGCCTAGGGACTAGCGGGAGTAGAGAGACCCAGTACTTC. This chain links TRBV6-5 with TRBJ2-5; 14 nucleotides agree with TRBD2. This CDR3 is built from 16 residues. Germline CDR1 and CDR2: MNHEY and SVGAGI. With V trimmed by 6 bases and J by 4 bases, 7 bases remained unmatched.

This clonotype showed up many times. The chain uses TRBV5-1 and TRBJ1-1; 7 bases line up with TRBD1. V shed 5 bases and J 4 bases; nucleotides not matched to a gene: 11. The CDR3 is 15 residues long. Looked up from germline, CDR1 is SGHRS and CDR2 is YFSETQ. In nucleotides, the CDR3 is TGCGCCAGCAGATTAAGGGTCCAGGGGGGCACTGAAGCTTTCTTT. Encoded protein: CASRLRVQGGTEAFF.

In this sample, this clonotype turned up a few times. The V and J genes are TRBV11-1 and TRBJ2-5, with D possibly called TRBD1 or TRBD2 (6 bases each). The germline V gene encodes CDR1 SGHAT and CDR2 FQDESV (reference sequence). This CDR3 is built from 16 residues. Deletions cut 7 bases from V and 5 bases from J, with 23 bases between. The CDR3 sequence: CASNRGGSNTGETQYF. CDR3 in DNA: TGTGCCAGCAACCGAGGGGGGTCGAACACCGGGGAGACCCAGTACTTC.

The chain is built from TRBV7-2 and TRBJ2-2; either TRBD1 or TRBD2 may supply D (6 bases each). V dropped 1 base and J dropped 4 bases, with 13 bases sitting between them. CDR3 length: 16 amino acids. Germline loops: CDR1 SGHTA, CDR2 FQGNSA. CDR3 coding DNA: TGTGCCAGCAGCTTAGGGGGGCTAGCGCCCACCGGGGAGCTGTTTTTT. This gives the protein CASSLGGLAPTGELFF.

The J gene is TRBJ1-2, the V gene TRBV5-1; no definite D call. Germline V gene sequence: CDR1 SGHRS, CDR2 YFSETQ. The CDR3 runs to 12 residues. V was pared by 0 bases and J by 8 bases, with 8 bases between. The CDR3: CASSLGAGGYTF. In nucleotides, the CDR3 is TGCGCCAGCAGCTTGGGAGCGGGAGGCTACACCTTC. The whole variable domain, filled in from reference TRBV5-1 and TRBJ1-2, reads KAGVTQTPRYLIKTRGQQVTLSCSPISGHRSVSWYQQTPGQGLQFLFEYFSETQRNKGNFPGRFSGRQFSNSRSEMNVSTLELGDSALYLCASSLGAGGYTFGSGTRLTVV.

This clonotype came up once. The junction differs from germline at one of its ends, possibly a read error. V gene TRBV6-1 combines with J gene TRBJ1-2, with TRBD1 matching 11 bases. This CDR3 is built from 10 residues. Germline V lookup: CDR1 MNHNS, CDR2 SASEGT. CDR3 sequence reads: CASGDRGTSF. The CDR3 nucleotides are TGCGCCAGCGGGGACAGGGGGACTTCCTTC.

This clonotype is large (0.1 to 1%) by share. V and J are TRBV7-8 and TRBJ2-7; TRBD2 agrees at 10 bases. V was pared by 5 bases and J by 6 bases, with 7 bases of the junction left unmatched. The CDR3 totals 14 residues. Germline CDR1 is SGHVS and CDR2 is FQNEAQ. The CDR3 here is CASSRTSGTREQYF. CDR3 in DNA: TGTGCCAGCAGCAGAACTAGCGGGACACGCGAGCAGTACTTC. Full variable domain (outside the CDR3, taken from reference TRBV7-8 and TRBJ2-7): GAGVSQSPRYKVAKRGQDVALRCDPISGHVSLFWYQQALGQGPEFLTYFQNEAQLDKSGLPSDRFFAERPEGSVSTLKIQRTQQEDSAVYLCASSRTSGTREQYFGPGTRLTVT.

CDR3 amino acids: CATSRDRAGEQYF. CDR3 DNA sequence: TGTGCCACCAGCAGGGACAGGGCTGGCGAGCAGTACTTC. The rearrangement joins TRBV15 to TRBJ2-7, with TRBD1 matching over 8 bases. The CDR3 contains 13 residues. J lost 6 bases, V lost 3 bases, and 4 bases had no gene match. Germline CDR1 is LNHNV and CDR2 is YYDKDF (reference sequence). The variable domain in full, with the rest retrieved from reference TRBV15 and TRBJ2-7, is DAMVIQNPRYQVTQFGKPVTLSCSQTLNHNVMYWYQQKSSQAPKLLFHYYDKDFNNEADTPDNFQSRRPNTSFCFLDIRSPGLGDTAMYLCATSRDRAGEQYFGPGTRLTVT.

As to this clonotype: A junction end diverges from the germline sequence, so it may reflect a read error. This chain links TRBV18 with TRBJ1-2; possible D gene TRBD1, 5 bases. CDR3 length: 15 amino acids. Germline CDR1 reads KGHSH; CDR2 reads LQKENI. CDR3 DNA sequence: TGTGCCAGCCCACCCGACAGAGCTTATAACTATGGCTACACCTTC. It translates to CASPPDRAYNYGYTF.

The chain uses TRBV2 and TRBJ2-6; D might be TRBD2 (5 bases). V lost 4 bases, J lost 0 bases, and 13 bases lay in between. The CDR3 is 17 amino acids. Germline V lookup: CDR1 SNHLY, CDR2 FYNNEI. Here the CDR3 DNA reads TGTGCCAGCAGTGGAAGCATCGGGGACTCTGGGGCCAACGTCCTGACTTTC. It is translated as CASSGSIGDSGANVLTF.

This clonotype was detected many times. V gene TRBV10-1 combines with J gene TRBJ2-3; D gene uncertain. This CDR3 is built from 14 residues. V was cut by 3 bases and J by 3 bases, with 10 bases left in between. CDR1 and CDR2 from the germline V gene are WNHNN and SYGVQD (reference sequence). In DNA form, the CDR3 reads TGCGCCAGCAGTGATTCCGGAGTTACAGATACGCAGTATTTT. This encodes CASSDSGVTDTQYF.

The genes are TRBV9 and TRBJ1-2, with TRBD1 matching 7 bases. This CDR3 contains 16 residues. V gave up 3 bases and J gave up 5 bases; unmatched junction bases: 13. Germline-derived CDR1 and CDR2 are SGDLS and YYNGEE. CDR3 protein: CASSASGTASSYGYTF. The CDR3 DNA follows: TGTGCCAGCAGCGCCTCCGGGACAGCTTCATCTTATGGCTACACCTTC.

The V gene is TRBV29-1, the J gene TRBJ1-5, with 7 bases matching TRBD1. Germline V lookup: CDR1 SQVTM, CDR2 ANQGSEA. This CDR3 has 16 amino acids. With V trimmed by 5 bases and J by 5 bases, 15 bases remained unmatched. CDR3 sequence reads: CSVRDREGRRDQPQHF. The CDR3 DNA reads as TGCAGCGTTCGAGACAGGGAGGGACGAAGGGATCAGCCCCAGCATTTT. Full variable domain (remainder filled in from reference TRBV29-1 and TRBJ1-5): SAVISQKPSRDICQRGTSLTIQCQVDSQVTMMFWYRQQPGQSLTLIATANQGSEATYESGFVIDKFPISRPNLTFSTLTVSNMSPEDSSIYLCSVRDREGRRDQPQHFGDGTRLSIL.

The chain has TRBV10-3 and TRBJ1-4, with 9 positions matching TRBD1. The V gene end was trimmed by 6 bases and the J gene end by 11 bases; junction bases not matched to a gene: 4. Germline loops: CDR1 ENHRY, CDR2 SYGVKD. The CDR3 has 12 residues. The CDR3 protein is CAIRPGTGKLFF. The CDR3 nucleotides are TGTGCCATCAGGCCCGGGACAGGGAAACTGTTTTTT.

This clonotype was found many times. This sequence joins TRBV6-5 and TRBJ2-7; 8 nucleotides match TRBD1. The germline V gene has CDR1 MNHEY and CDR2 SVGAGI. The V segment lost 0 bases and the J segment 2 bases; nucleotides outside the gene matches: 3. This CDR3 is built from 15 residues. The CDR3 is CASSYSQTGAYEQYF. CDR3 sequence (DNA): TGTGCCAGCAGTTACTCGCAGACAGGGGCCTACGAGCAGTACTTC.

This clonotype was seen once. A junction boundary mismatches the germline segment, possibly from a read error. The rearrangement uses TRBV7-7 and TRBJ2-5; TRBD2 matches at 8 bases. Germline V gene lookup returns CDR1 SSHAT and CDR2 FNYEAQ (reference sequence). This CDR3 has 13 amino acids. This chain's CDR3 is CASSRSGTETQYF. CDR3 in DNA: TGTGCTAGCAGCCGTAGCGGGACGGAGACCCAGTACTTC.

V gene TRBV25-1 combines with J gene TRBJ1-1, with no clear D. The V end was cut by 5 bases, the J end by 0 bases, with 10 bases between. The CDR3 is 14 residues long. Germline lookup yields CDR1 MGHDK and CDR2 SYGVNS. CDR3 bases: TGTGCCAGCAGTAGCTTCAGCTTGAACACTGAAGCTTTCTTT. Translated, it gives CASSSFSLNTEAFF.

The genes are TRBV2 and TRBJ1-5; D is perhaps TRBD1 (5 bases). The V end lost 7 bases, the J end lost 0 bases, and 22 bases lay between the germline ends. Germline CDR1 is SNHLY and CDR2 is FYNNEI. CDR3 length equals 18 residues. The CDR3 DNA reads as TGTGCCAGCACCCCGGTCGGGGGGACTCAGATTAGCAATCAGCCCCAGCATTTT. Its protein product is CASTPVGGTQISNQPQHF.

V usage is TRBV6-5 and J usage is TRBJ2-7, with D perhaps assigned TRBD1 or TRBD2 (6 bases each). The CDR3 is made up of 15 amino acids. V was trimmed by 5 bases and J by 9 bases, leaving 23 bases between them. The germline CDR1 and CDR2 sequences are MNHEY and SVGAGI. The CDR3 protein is CASSESGASTLRQYF. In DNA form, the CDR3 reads TGTGCCAGCAGTGAGTCGGGGGCCTCGACATTAAGGCAGTACTTC.

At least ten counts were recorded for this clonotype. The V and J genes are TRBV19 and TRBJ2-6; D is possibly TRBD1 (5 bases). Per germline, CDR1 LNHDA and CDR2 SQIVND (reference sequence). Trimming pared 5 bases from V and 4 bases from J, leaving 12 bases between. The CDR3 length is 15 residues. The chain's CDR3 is CASSQGAAGANVLTF. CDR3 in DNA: TGTGCCAGTAGTCAGGGCGCGGCCGGGGCCAACGTCCTGACTTTC.

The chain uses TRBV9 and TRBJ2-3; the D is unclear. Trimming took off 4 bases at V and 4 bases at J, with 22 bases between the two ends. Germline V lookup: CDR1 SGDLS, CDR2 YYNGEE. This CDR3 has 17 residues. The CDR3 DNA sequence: TGTGCCAGCAGCCAAATACCTGAGCACACCAAGGCAGATACGCAGTATTTT. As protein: CASSQIPEHTKADTQYF.

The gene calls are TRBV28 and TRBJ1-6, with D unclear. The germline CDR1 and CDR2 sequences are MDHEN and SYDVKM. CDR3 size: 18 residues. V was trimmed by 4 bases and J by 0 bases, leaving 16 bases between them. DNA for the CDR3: TGTGCCAGCAGTTCCTACTTTCCCGGGAGCTCCTATAATTCACCCCTCCACTTT. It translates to CASSSYFPGSSYNSPLHF.

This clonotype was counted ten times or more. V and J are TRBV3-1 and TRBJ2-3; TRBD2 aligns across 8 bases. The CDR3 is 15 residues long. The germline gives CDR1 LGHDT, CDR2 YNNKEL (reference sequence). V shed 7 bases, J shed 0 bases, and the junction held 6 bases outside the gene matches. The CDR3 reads CASTLSGRSTDTQYF. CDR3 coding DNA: TGTGCCAGCACCCTGAGCGGGAGAAGCACAGATACGCAGTATTTT.

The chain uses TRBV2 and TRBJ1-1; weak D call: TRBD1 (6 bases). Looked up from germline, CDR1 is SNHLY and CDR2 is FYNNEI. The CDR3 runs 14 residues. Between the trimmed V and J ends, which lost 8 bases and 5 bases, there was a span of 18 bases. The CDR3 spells CASVDDRLWTEAFF. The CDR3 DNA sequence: TGTGCCAGCGTGGACGACAGGTTGTGGACTGAAGCTTTCTTT.

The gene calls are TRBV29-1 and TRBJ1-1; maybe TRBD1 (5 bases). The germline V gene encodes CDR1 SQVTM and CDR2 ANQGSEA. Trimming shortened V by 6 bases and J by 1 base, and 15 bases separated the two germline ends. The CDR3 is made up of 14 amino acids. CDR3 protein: CSVGPGPGNTEAFF. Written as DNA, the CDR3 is TGCAGCGTCGGTCCGGGACCGGGGAACACTGAAGCTTTCTTT.

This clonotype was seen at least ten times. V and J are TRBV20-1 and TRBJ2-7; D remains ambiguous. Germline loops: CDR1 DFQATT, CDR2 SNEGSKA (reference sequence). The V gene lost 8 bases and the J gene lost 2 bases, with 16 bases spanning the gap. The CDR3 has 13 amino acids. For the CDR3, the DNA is TGCAGTCCCCGGGCCCCGGAAGCCTACGAGCAGTACTTC. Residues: CSPRAPEAYEQYF.

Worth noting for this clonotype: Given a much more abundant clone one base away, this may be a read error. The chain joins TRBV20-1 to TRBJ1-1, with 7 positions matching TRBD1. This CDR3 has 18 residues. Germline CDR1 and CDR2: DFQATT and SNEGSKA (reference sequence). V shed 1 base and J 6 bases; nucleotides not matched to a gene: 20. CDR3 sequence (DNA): TGCAGTGCTAGAGCCGGAAGAGGGGGCGCTCCCCATAAATCTGAAGCTTTCTTT. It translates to CSARAGRGGAPHKSEAFF.

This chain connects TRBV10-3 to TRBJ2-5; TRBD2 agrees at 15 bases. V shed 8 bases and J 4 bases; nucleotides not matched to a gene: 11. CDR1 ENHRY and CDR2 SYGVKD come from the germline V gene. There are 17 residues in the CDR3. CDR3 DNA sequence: TGTGCCATCGGAACCGGGACTAGCGGGAGGAGGGGAGAGACCCAGTACTTC. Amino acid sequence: CAIGTGTSGRRGETQYF.